One and the same sample provided the 30 T cell receptor beta chains below, sequenced in a study of OX40 agonist ivuxolimab in advanced cancers. Only in-frame clones appear in the TCRdb table, and some are missing; sequencing was by immunoSEQ multiplex PCR. This sample has fewer than 80,000 clones, with around 81% found just once. Sequencing used CD4+ or CD8+ T cells sorted from blood, obtained in a trial of the OX40 agonist ivuxolimab. The receptor source for this set is an adult with an advanced solid tumor such as melanoma, head and neck, liver or kidney cancer.

V usage is TRBV7-9 and J usage is TRBJ2-2, with a tentative D call TRBD2 (5 bases). V was clipped by 2 bases and J by 4 bases, with 14 bases between them. The germline V gene has CDR1 SEHNR and CDR2 FQNEAQ (reference sequence). CDR3 size: 16 residues. The CDR3: CASSLHWAEGTGELFF. The CDR3 DNA sequence: TGTGCCAGCAGCTTACATTGGGCTGAGGGCACCGGGGAGCTGTTTTTT.

CDR3 sequence: CASTPRDIYGYTF. The CDR3 DNA is TGTGCCAGCACTCCTCGGGACATTTATGGCTACACCTTC. The genes are TRBV28 and TRBJ1-2, with D possibly being TRBD1 (6 bases). The CDR3 runs 13 residues. Germline CDR1 and CDR2: MDHEN and SYDVKM. The germline V and J ends were trimmed by 7 bases and 5 bases, with 14 bases remaining between them.

The gene calls are TRBV19 and TRBJ2-3; D is undetermined. The germline gives CDR1 LNHDA, CDR2 SQIVND (reference sequence). The CDR3 has 13 residues. The ends were cut back, 7 bases at V and 2 bases at J, with 10 bases in the middle. The DNA for the CDR3 is TGTGCCAGTAATGGCGGATCCACAGATACGCAGTATTTT. Protein sequence: CASNGGSTDTQYF. The entire variable domain, with the rest obtained from reference TRBV19 and TRBJ2-3, is as follows: DGGITQSPKYLFRKEGQNVTLSCEQNLNHDAMYWYRQDPGQGLRLIYYSQIVNDFQKGDIAEGYSVSREKKESFPLTVTSAQKNPTAFYLCASNGGSTDTQYFGPGTRLTVL.

This chain joins TRBV7-9 and TRBJ2-7; no firm D call. Germline V CDR1 and CDR2: SEHNR, FQNEAQ (reference sequence). V was cut by 5 bases and J by 3 bases, with 14 bases left in between. The length of the CDR3 is 14 residues. In DNA, the CDR3 is TGTGCCAGCAGCGGCTGGGAACAAAGCTACGAGCAGTACTTC. Its translation: CASSGWEQSYEQYF.

The CDR3 coding sequence is TGTGCCAGTAGTATAGATACCAGGGTCGGTGAAGCTTTCTTT. This codes for CASSIDTRVGEAFF. J is TRBJ1-1 and V is TRBV19; D may be TRBD1 (5 bases). V was trimmed by 0 bases and J by 7 bases, leaving 12 bases between them. This CDR3 is built from 14 residues. Germline-derived CDR1 and CDR2 are LNHDA and SQIVND (reference sequence).

CDR3 region: CASSQDYSTDTQYF. For the CDR3, the DNA is TGCGCCAGCAGCCAAGATTACAGCACAGATACGCAGTATTTT. The V gene is TRBV4-3, the J gene TRBJ2-3; no definite D call. Germline V gives CDR1 LGHNA, CDR2 YSLEER. V was trimmed by 0 bases and J by 0 bases, leaving 4 bases between them. The CDR3 loop spans 14 amino acids.

V is TRBV7-8 and J is TRBJ1-1, with D perhaps matching TRBD1 (5 bases). Trimming cost V 5 bases and J 4 bases, with 17 bases left between them. The CDR3 loop spans 15 amino acids. CDR1 and CDR2 from the germline V gene are SGHVS and FQNEAQ. CDR3 sequence: CASSSMGRLGTEAFF. The DNA for the CDR3 is TGTGCCAGCAGCAGTATGGGGCGCCTGGGCACTGAAGCTTTCTTT.

The rearrangement uses TRBV6-5 and TRBJ1-1, with D perhaps matching TRBD1 (6 bases). Germline CDR1 is MNHEY and CDR2 is SVGAGI. V was clipped by 5 bases and J by 8 bases, with 15 bases between them. The CDR3 runs 13 residues. The CDR3 DNA reads as TGTGCCAGCAGTGTCGGCAGGGGAAGCGAAGCTTTCTTT. It encodes CASSVGRGSEAFF.

There are a few counts of this clone. The chain links TRBV19 to TRBJ2-1; 7 positions match TRBD2. From germline, CDR1 is LNHDA and CDR2 SQIVND (reference sequence). Trimming cost V 6 bases and J 7 bases; bases outside gene matches: 6. This CDR3 comprises 13 residues. CDR3 sequence: CASRGEGRNEQFF. The CDR3 region has the DNA TGTGCCAGTAGGGGGGAGGGCCGAAATGAGCAGTTCTTC.

The chain joins TRBV7-9 to TRBJ2-7; TRBD2 matches 8 bases. Germline V gives CDR1 SEHNR, CDR2 FQNEAQ (reference sequence). The CDR3 contains 15 residues. V was pared by 5 bases and J by 7 bases, with 13 bases of the junction left unmatched. The CDR3 sequence is CASSPNEAGEAEQYF. The CDR3, as DNA: TGTGCCAGCAGCCCCAATGAAGCGGGAGAGGCGGAGCAGTACTTC.

The gene calls are TRBV18 and TRBJ1-4, with D possibly TRBD1 on 6 matching bases. Trimming took off 4 bases at V and 6 bases at J, with 12 bases between the two ends. Germline lookup yields CDR1 KGHSH and CDR2 LQKENI. This CDR3 has 14 residues. The CDR3 reads CASSLGGGDEKLFF. DNA of the CDR3: TGTGCCAGCTCACTTGGGGGCGGAGATGAAAAACTGTTTTTT.

The chain couples TRBV2 to TRBJ2-3; D gene unclear. CDR3 size: 11 residues. CDR1 is SNHLY and CDR2 is FYNNEI in the germline V gene. V was trimmed by 0 bases and J by 10 bases, leaving 5 bases between them. CDR3 region: CASSEAGPQYF. CDR3 in DNA: TGTGCCAGCAGTGAAGCTGGGCCGCAGTATTTT.

The chain recombines TRBV6-6 with TRBJ1-6; perhaps TRBD1 as D (5 bases). Germline assignment: CDR1 MNHNY and CDR2 SVGAGI (reference sequence). The V end was cut by 3 bases, the J end by 6 bases, with 9 bases between. There are 14 residues in the CDR3. The CDR3 sequence is CASSYYDSNSPLHF. The CDR3 bases are TGTGCCAGCAGTTATTACGACAGTAATTCACCCCTCCACTTT.

The genes are TRBV18 and TRBJ2-5; 7 bases map to TRBD1. The CDR3 is 15 amino acids. V lost 5 bases to trimming and J lost 3 bases; unmatched junction nucleotides: 9. Germline V gene lookup returns CDR1 KGHSH and CDR2 LQKENI. Written as DNA, the CDR3 is TGTGCCAGCTCAGCAATCCCGGGACAGAAAGAGACCCAGTACTTC. The encoded protein is CASSAIPGQKETQYF.

V gene TRBV28 combines with J gene TRBJ1-2, with 7 bases lining up with TRBD1. The CDR3 runs to 16 residues. Trimming removed 4 bases from V and 2 bases from J; junction bases left unmatched: 10. Germline assignment: CDR1 MDHEN and CDR2 SYDVKM. The CDR3 DNA reads as TGTGCCAGCAGTTCTATAAACAGGGGAAAGAACTATGGCTACACCTTC. Its translation is CASSSINRGKNYGYTF.

This rearrangement joins TRBV10-3 to TRBJ2-7; no reliable D call. This CDR3 is built from 14 residues. Germline assignment: CDR1 ENHRY and CDR2 SYGVKD. Trimming removed 4 bases from V and 0 bases from J, with 10 bases in between. Here the CDR3 DNA reads TGTGCCATCAGTGTTGACAAAGCCTCCTACGAGCAGTACTTC. It encodes CAISVDKASYEQYF.

This sequence joins TRBV11-2 and TRBJ1-2, with 9 bases identical to TRBD1. Looked up from germline, CDR1 is SGHAT and CDR2 is FQNNGV. The CDR3 length is 13 residues. With 5 bases clipped from V and 8 bases from J, the junction kept 6 bases outside the gene matches. The CDR3 nucleotides read TGTGCCAGCAGCATACAGGGGGCGCAGGGCTACACCTTC. It yields the protein CASSIQGAQGYTF.

V gene TRBV9 combines with J gene TRBJ2-1; the match to TRBD2 covers 9 bases. With V trimmed by 3 bases and J by 4 bases, 2 bases remained unmatched. CDR1 is SGDLS and CDR2 is YYNGEE in the germline V gene. The CDR3 sequence is 14 residues long. The CDR3 is CASSEAGGYNEQFF. DNA of the CDR3: TGTGCCAGCAGCGAAGCGGGAGGTTACAATGAGCAGTTCTTC.

V and J are TRBV6-5 and TRBJ2-7, with D uncertain. Germline V gene data show CDR1 as MNHEY and CDR2 as SVGAGI. This CDR3 comprises 11 residues. V lost 5 bases to trimming and J lost 7 bases, with 9 bases between them. CDR3 sequence: CASSDLFEQYF. The CDR3 coding sequence is TGTGCCAGCAGTGACCTTTTTGAGCAGTACTTC.

The rearrangement uses TRBV2 and TRBJ2-5; 15 positions agree with TRBD2. The CDR3 contains 17 residues. CDR1 SNHLY and CDR2 FYNNEI come from the germline V gene. After removal of 0 bases from V and 11 bases from J, the junction contained 10 bases not matched to a gene. The CDR3 reads CASSEAGTSGRSGEQYF. In nucleotides, the CDR3 is TGTGCCAGCAGTGAAGCCGGGACTAGCGGGAGGTCGGGGGAGCAGTACTTC. Full variable domain (remainder filled in from reference TRBV2 and TRBJ2-5): EPEVTQTPSHQVTQMGQEVILRCVPISNHLYFYWYRQILGQKVEFLVSFYNNEISEKSEIFDDQFSVERPDGSNFTLKIRSTKLEDSAMYFCASSEAGTSGRSGEQYFGPGTRLLVL.

This clone was observed a handful of times. Germline is not matched at one junction end, which may reflect a read error. The identical CDR3 is also encoded by other nucleotide sequences in the sample. The V gene is TRBV5-4, the J gene TRBJ2-3, with D possibly matching TRBD1 (5 bases). The CDR3 is made up of 16 amino acids. The germline gives CDR1 SGHNT, CDR2 YYREEE (reference sequence). CDR3 region: CASSQDVREWTDTQYF. The CDR3 DNA reads TGCGCCAGCAGCCAAGATGTCAGGGAATGGACAGATACGCAGTATTTT.

This CDR3 reads CASSLGTSGGQGTQYF. CDR3 nucleotide sequence: TGTGCCAGCAGCTTAGGGACTAGCGGGGGGCAGGGTACGCAGTATTTT. This chain links TRBV7-2 with TRBJ2-3; 14 nucleotides match TRBD2. The CDR3 runs 16 residues. Germline V CDR1 and CDR2: SGHTA, FQGNSA. V shed 1 base and J 8 bases; nucleotides not matched to a gene: 5.

The chain recombines TRBV28 with TRBJ1-1; no reliable D call. The V and J ends lost 5 bases and 0 bases respectively, with 13 bases between them. CDR3 length: 15 residues. Germline V lookup: CDR1 MDHEN, CDR2 SYDVKM. CDR3 region: CASSPQGLMNTEAFF. DNA for the CDR3: TGTGCCAGCAGTCCTCAAGGTCTTATGAACACTGAAGCTTTCTTT.

V usage is TRBV7-2 and J usage is TRBJ1-5; no reliable D call. Germline assignment: CDR1 SGHTA and CDR2 FQGNSA. CDR3 length: 16 amino acids. The germline V and J ends were trimmed by 5 bases and 0 bases, with 14 bases remaining between them. CDR3 protein: CASSPLWADSNQPQHF. The CDR3 DNA follows: TGTGCCAGCAGCCCCCTGTGGGCGGATAGCAATCAGCCCCAGCATTTT. The whole variable domain, filled in from reference TRBV7-2 and TRBJ1-5, reads GAGVSQSPSNKVTEKGKDVELRCDPISGHTALYWYRQSLGQGLEFLIYFQGNSAPDKSGLPSDRFSAERTGGSVSTLTIQRTQQEDSAVYLCASSPLWADSNQPQHFGDGTRLSIL.

This clone was recorded a few times. The V call is TRBV28, the J call TRBJ2-7; tentative D call: TRBD2 (6 bases). This CDR3 spans 16 amino acids. V was clipped by 5 bases and J by 3 bases, with 20 bases between them. Germline V gives CDR1 MDHEN, CDR2 SYDVKM. The CDR3 loop reads CASSPLGSGHDYEQYF. The DNA for the CDR3 is TGTGCCAGCAGTCCCCTCGGCAGCGGGCATGACTACGAGCAGTACTTC.

The gene calls are TRBV19 and TRBJ2-7; TRBD1 aligns across 8 bases. The CDR3 extends over 13 amino acids. The germline CDR1 and CDR2 sequences are LNHDA and SQIVND (reference sequence). V gave up 6 bases and J gave up 2 bases; unmatched junction bases: 3. CDR3 sequence reads: CASSRQGTYEQYF. CDR3 nucleotides: TGTGCCAGTAGCCGACAGGGGACCTACGAGCAGTACTTC.

This sequence joins TRBV7-9 and TRBJ1-4; D is uncertain. In germline, CDR1 is SEHNR, CDR2 FQNEAQ (reference sequence). The germline V and J ends were trimmed by 4 bases and 0 bases, with 6 bases remaining between them. The length of the CDR3 is 14 residues. The CDR3 nucleotides read TGTGCCAGCAGCTCCTTTGCAACTAATGAAAAACTGTTTTTT. Translating it yields CASSSFATNEKLFF.

The J gene is TRBJ2-3, the V gene TRBV7-2; maybe TRBD1 (6 bases). V was shortened by 2 bases and J by 0 bases, with 12 bases between the two germline ends. The germline V gene has CDR1 SGHTA and CDR2 FQGNSA. The CDR3 covers 16 residues. The CDR3 nucleotides read TGTGCCAGCAGCTTACAGGGGCGAACTAGCACAGATACGCAGTATTTT. It encodes CASSLQGRTSTDTQYF.

This chain uses TRBV6-1 with TRBJ2-7; D unclear. This CDR3 is built from 11 residues. From germline, CDR1 is MNHNS and CDR2 SASEGT. Trimming pared 1 base from V and 3 bases from J, leaving 1 base between. The CDR3 loop is CASSEGYEQYV. The CDR3, as DNA: TGTGCCAGCAGTGAAGGCTACGAGCAGTACGTC.

V and J are TRBV7-9 and TRBJ2-5; D gene uncertain. Trimming removed 8 bases from V and 5 bases from J, with 12 bases in between. CDR1 and CDR2 from the germline V gene are SEHNR and FQNEAQ (reference sequence). The CDR3 sequence is 12 residues long. Here the CDR3 DNA reads TGTGCCAGCGTGAACATTGAGGAGACCCAGTACTTC. Its protein is CASVNIEETQYF.